Sequencing of this TCR beta chain was carried out in a study of neoadjuvant anti-PD-1 for oral cavity cancer. CDR1 and CDR2 (germline): SQVTM, ANQGSEA. The CDR3 is made up of 16 amino acids. Trimming at V came to 5 bases and at J to 4 bases, leaving 15 bases not matched to a gene. Six replicates per PBMC sample, mostly from 480 ng of genomic DNA. Method: immunoSEQ multiplex PCR; TCRdb's copy keeps in-frame clones and lacks some. The repertoire holds around 60,000 clones, with more than 60% as singletons. These oral cavity squamous cell carcinomas were HPV-negative and locally advanced. Regarding this clone: The antigen is not known.

Findings of the study overall: With three patients per group, TCR findings need larger cohorts. After neoadjuvant nivolumab, PBMC T cell clonality was significantly higher in non-responders than responders.

Sequenced here: PBMCs, sampled before nivolumab (anti-PD-1) treatment. The sequence came from a person between 40 and 85 years old with oral cavity squamous cell carcinoma. This chain joins TRBV29-1 and TRBJ1-2; 8 nucleotides agree with TRBD1. CDR3 region: CSVLGTGGAEGYGYTF. Written as DNA, the CDR3 is TGCAGCGTTTTGGGGACAGGAGGGGCGGAGGGCTATGGCTACACCTTC.